These 29 T cell receptor beta chains came from one sample sequenced in a study of technical replicates of blood from a handful of donors. TCRdb's table, derived via immunoSEQ multiplex PCR, lists solely in-frame clones and lacks some. This table has 60,000 to 80,000 clones, roughly nine tenths appearing once. The sequencing input was T cells isolated from PBMCs. These receptors all come from a human donor in good health.

The CDR3 DNA sequence: TGCGCCAGCAGTGAGACAGGGTATAGGGGCTACACCTTC. Residues: CASSETGYRGYTF. The chain joins TRBV4-1 to TRBJ1-2, with 7 bases identical to TRBD1. The CDR3 has 13 residues. The J segment lost 8 bases and the V segment lost 6 bases, leaving 9 bases of the junction unmatched. Germline V gives CDR1 MGHRA, CDR2 YSYEKL.

This clone appeared a single time. This sequence joins TRBV7-8 and TRBJ2-6, with 13 bases fitting TRBD2. CDR1 and CDR2 from the germline V gene are SGHVS and FQNEAQ. This CDR3 contains 18 residues. J gave up 2 bases and V 5 bases, and 6 bases lay outside the gene matches. The CDR3 DNA sequence: TGTGCCAGCAGCGGAGGACTAGCGGGAGCACCTGGGGCCAACGTCCTGACTTTC. This gives the protein CASSGGLAGAPGANVLTF.

The chain recombines TRBV9 with TRBJ2-1; D remains unclear. Germline lookup yields CDR1 SGDLS and CDR2 YYNGEE. This CDR3 is 13 amino acids long. Trimming removed 0 bases at V and 6 bases at J, with 7 bases between. The CDR3 bases are TGTGCCAGCAGCGTAGCTTACAGCAATGAGCAGTTCTTC. As protein: CASSVAYSNEQFF.

This chain joins TRBV10-1 and TRBJ1-5; weak D call: TRBD1 (5 bases). V was trimmed by 3 bases and J by 9 bases, leaving 15 bases between them. Germline CDR1 is WNHNN and CDR2 is SYGVQD (reference sequence). The CDR3 extends over 14 amino acids. The CDR3 sequence: CASSESGHPMPQHF. In DNA form, the CDR3 reads TGCGCCAGCAGTGAATCTGGACACCCGATGCCCCAGCATTTT.

The gene calls are TRBV7-9 and TRBJ2-2, with D perhaps matching TRBD2 (6 bases). Germline CDR1 and CDR2: SEHNR and FQNEAQ (reference sequence). The V and J ends lost 6 bases and 2 bases respectively, with 10 bases between them. CDR3 length equals 14 residues. The CDR3 nucleotides are TGTGCCAGCAGATCAACTAGCAACACCGGGGAGCTGTTTTTT. Protein: CASRSTSNTGELFF.

This rearrangement joins TRBV6-5 to TRBJ1-5; D is undetermined. The V end was cut by 4 bases, the J end by 5 bases, with 15 bases between. This CDR3 spans 15 amino acids. Germline V gene data show CDR1 as MNHEY and CDR2 as SVGAGI. The CDR3 nucleotides read TGTGCCAGCAGTTCCTATAGGGAGTCGGATCAGCCCCAGCATTTT. Its protein is CASSSYRESDQPQHF.

The chain recombines TRBV7-2 with TRBJ2-1; TRBD2 is a possible D gene (6 bases). Germline V gene sequence: CDR1 SGHTA, CDR2 FQGNSA. The V end was cut by 5 bases, the J end by 9 bases, with 17 bases between. There are 14 residues in the CDR3. DNA for the CDR3: TGTGCCAGCAGCGTTGACTCGACTAGTAGTGAGCAGTTCTTC. Amino acid sequence: CASSVDSTSSEQFF. The entire variable domain, with the rest obtained from reference TRBV7-2 and TRBJ2-1, is as follows: GAGVSQSPSNKVTEKGKDVELRCDPISGHTALYWYRQSLGQGLEFLIYFQGNSAPDKSGLPSDRFSAERTGGSVSTLTIQRTQQEDSAVYLCASSVDSTSSEQFFGPGTRLTVL.

This clone was seen just once. The chain links TRBV4-1 to TRBJ2-3, with D perhaps TRBD2 (6 bases). The CDR3 extends over 14 amino acids. Germline assignment: CDR1 MGHRA and CDR2 YSYEKL. V was trimmed by 1 base and J by 3 bases, leaving 8 bases between them. The CDR3 region has the DNA TGCGCCAGCAGCCAAGTTGGGGGGACAGATACGCAGTATTTT. Protein product: CASSQVGGTDTQYF.

J is TRBJ2-7 and V is TRBV27; D is perhaps TRBD2 (6 bases). Germline V gives CDR1 MNHEY, CDR2 SMNVEV (reference sequence). The CDR3 length is 13 residues. The germline V and J ends were trimmed by 6 bases and 5 bases, with 14 bases remaining between them. The CDR3 sequence is CASRLGGLDEQYF. CDR3 coding DNA: TGTGCCAGCAGGTTGGGGGGTTTGGACGAGCAGTACTTC.

CDR3 protein: CASLRFPGDQPQHF. The DNA of the CDR3 is TGTGCCAGCCTTAGGTTCCCGGGGGACCAGCCCCAGCATTTT. The V gene is TRBV7-9, the J gene TRBJ1-5, with a possible D match to TRBD1 (5 bases). Germline loops: CDR1 SEHNR, CDR2 FQNEAQ (reference sequence). The CDR3 covers 14 residues. Trimming took off 8 bases at V and 7 bases at J, with 18 bases between the two ends.

V and J are TRBV5-5 and TRBJ1-3; no clear D gene. The CDR3 has 14 residues. In germline, CDR1 is SGHKS, CDR2 YYEKEE (reference sequence). V dropped 2 bases and J dropped 4 bases, with 10 bases sitting between them. The CDR3 loop reads CASSLRESGNTIYF. In DNA form, the CDR3 reads TGTGCCAGCAGCTTAAGAGAGTCCGGAAACACCATATATTTT.

The chain carries TRBV15 and TRBJ2-5; a weak D match, TRBD1 (5 bases). The CDR3 is made up of 15 amino acids. Trimming shortened V by 5 bases and J by 2 bases, and 15 bases separated the two germline ends. Germline V CDR1 and CDR2: LNHNV, YYDKDF (reference sequence). CDR3 nucleotides: TGTGCCACCAGCGGACCAGGACACCTACAAGAGACCCAGTACTTC. This sequence encodes CATSGPGHLQETQYF.

This clone was observed once. The chain links TRBV19 to TRBJ1-3; D is undetermined. The germline V gene has CDR1 LNHDA and CDR2 SQIVND (reference sequence). Trimming left V 8 bases short and J 4 bases short, with 15 bases between. There are 14 residues in the CDR3. The CDR3 coding sequence is TGTGCCAGTCAATCGGCAGGCGGGGGAAACACCATATATTTT. Translating gives CASQSAGGGNTIYF.

The V call is TRBV9, the J call TRBJ2-7; no clear D. This CDR3 contains 12 residues. Trimming removed 0 bases from V and 5 bases from J, with 6 bases in between. The germline gives CDR1 SGDLS, CDR2 YYNGEE. The CDR3 sequence: CASSVDSNEQYF. In DNA, the CDR3 is TGTGCCAGCAGCGTAGATTCAAACGAGCAGTACTTC.

The chain couples TRBV19 to TRBJ1-1; D uncertain. The CDR3 consists of 11 residues. The germline V and J ends were trimmed by 10 bases and 1 base, with 7 bases remaining between them. Germline CDR1 LNHDA, CDR2 SQIVND (reference sequence). CDR3 sequence (DNA): TGTGCCACACGGGGGAACACTGAAGCTTTCTTT. This codes for CATRGNTEAFF.

The count of this clone is one. The gene calls are TRBV6-5 and TRBJ2-5, with D possibly being TRBD2 (5 bases). CDR3 size: 15 residues. Germline V gives CDR1 MNHEY, CDR2 SVGAGI. Between the trimmed V and J ends, which lost 3 bases and 1 base, there was a span of 12 bases. The CDR3 spells CASSYRGWGQETQYF. In nucleotides, the CDR3 is TGTGCCAGCAGTTATCGCGGGTGGGGCCAAGAGACCCAGTACTTC.

The rearrangement uses TRBV4-2 and TRBJ2-3, with D maybe TRBD2 (5 bases). V lost 3 bases, J lost 0 bases, and 10 bases lay in between. The CDR3 length is 15 residues. CDR1 and CDR2 (germline): LGHNA, YNFKEQ. The CDR3 nucleotides are TGTGCCAGCAGCCATACGGAGCGGAGCACAGATACGCAGTATTTT. Translated, it gives CASSHTERSTDTQYF.

This rearrangement joins TRBV6-5 to TRBJ1-1, with 9 bases lining up with TRBD1. Germline V gene sequence: CDR1 MNHEY, CDR2 SVGAGI. This CDR3 is built from 14 residues. V gave up 8 bases and J gave up 8 bases; unmatched junction bases: 12. CDR3 sequence (DNA): TGTGCCAGCTCTTCCGGGACAGGGATTACCGAAGCTTTCTTT. This codes for CASSSGTGITEAFF.

The sample holds a few counts of this clone. CDR3 loop: CSVGRAGGRTEAFF. CDR3 nucleotides: TGCAGCGTTGGTAGAGCTGGAGGGCGGACTGAAGCTTTCTTT. The rearrangement uses TRBV29-1 and TRBJ1-1; no clear D. Germline V gene sequence: CDR1 SQVTM, CDR2 ANQGSEA. There are 14 residues in the CDR3. The V end lost 4 bases, the J end lost 5 bases, and 17 bases lay between the germline ends.

The genes are TRBV5-1 and TRBJ1-1, with a tentative D call TRBD1 (6 bases). This CDR3 region has 19 residues. Trimming took off 2 bases at V and 3 bases at J, with 26 bases between the two ends. CDR1 is SGHRS and CDR2 is YFSETQ in the germline V gene. This CDR3 is CASSLYSGDGFRRHTEAFF. CDR3 nucleotide sequence: TGCGCCAGCAGCTTATATTCAGGGGACGGCTTCCGGAGACACACTGAAGCTTTCTTT.

V and J are TRBV13 and TRBJ2-3; 12 nucleotides line up with TRBD2. The junction had 7 bases not matched to a gene; V was cut back by 5 bases and J by 4 bases. Germline V lookup: CDR1 PRHDT, CDR2 FYEKMQ (reference sequence). This CDR3 comprises 16 residues. CDR3 residues: CASSLTSGRVADTQYF. The DNA of the CDR3 is TGTGCCAGCAGCCTGACTAGCGGGAGAGTAGCAGATACGCAGTATTTT.

The rearrangement joins TRBV5-1 to TRBJ2-1, with D maybe TRBD2 (5 bases). The CDR3 has 15 amino acids. V was shortened by 1 base and J by 3 bases, with 11 bases between the two germline ends. Germline loops: CDR1 SGHRS, CDR2 YFSETQ. CDR3 residues: CASSLSTGIYNEQFF. The CDR3, as DNA: TGCGCCAGCAGCTTGTCAACGGGAATCTACAATGAGCAGTTCTTC.

This chain connects TRBV6-6 to TRBJ1-4; D is perhaps TRBD1 (6 bases). The V end lost 7 bases, the J end lost 5 bases, and 14 bases lay between the germline ends. In germline, CDR1 is MNHNY, CDR2 SVGAGI (reference sequence). The CDR3 covers 14 residues. The CDR3 DNA reads as TGTGCCAGCACGCGGGGGGCCGGAAATGAAAAACTGTTTTTT. Its protein product is CASTRGAGNEKLFF.

This sequence joins TRBV27 and TRBJ1-4; tentatively, D is TRBD1 (6 bases). This CDR3 is 13 amino acids long. Looked up from germline, CDR1 is MNHEY and CDR2 is SMNVEV (reference sequence). The ends were cut back, 6 bases at V and 8 bases at J, with 13 bases in the middle. CDR3 DNA: TGTGCCAGCAGGCGGACAGTCATAGAAAAACTGTTTTTT. Translating it yields CASRRTVIEKLFF.

The chain links TRBV15 to TRBJ1-2; D is unclear. The CDR3 spans 16 residues. Germline V gene data show CDR1 as LNHNV and CDR2 as YYDKDF (reference sequence). Trimming stripped 3 bases from V and 0 bases from J, with 14 bases between. CDR3: CATSSYVPTANYGYTF. CDR3 sequence (DNA): TGTGCCACCAGCAGTTACGTCCCTACAGCTAACTATGGCTACACCTTC.

The rearrangement joins TRBV5-6 to TRBJ1-2; D call uncertain. Per the germline V gene, CDR1 is SGHDT and CDR2 is YYEEEE. The V gene lost 0 bases and the J gene lost 7 bases, with 16 bases spanning the gap. The CDR3 consists of 15 residues. CDR3 nucleotides: TGTGCCAGCAGCTTGGTTTACCCTGATGTGAGTGGCTACACCTTC. Protein sequence: CASSLVYPDVSGYTF.

The chain recombines TRBV10-3 with TRBJ2-7; unclear D gene. CDR3 length: 14 amino acids. Germline CDR1 reads ENHRY; CDR2 reads SYGVKD. Between the trimmed V and J ends, which lost 2 bases and 2 bases, there was a span of 10 bases. CDR3 in DNA: TGTGCCATCAGTGAGGCCCTTGGGCCCTACGAGCAGTACTTC. The encoded protein is CAISEALGPYEQYF.

The table lists this clone with a few counts. The J gene is TRBJ2-1, the V gene TRBV4-2; 8 positions agree with TRBD2. V was clipped by 2 bases and J by 6 bases; unmatched bases: 6. Germline V CDR1 and CDR2: LGHNA, YNFKEQ. This CDR3 is built from 15 residues. DNA of the CDR3: TGTGCCAGCAGCCAAAACGACGGGACTAGCAATGAGCAGTTCTTC. Its translation: CASSQNDGTSNEQFF.

The rearrangement joins TRBV11-3 to TRBJ2-5; TRBD2 might be the D (7 bases). Trimming took 7 bases from V and 5 from J, leaving 17 bases between them. The CDR3 length is 14 residues. Looked up from germline, CDR1 is SGHNT and CDR2 is YENEEA. The CDR3 bases are TGTGCCAGCACTAAGGGAGGGGGGAAGGAGACCCAGTACTTC. It is translated as CASTKGGGKETQYF.